Each of the 5 T cell receptor beta chains below was sequenced from the same sample in a study of OX40 agonist ivuxolimab in advanced cancers. The receptor library was made with the immunoSEQ multiplex PCR assay. The table was pulled from immuneACCESS by TCRdb, which kept in-frame rearrangements only. Such tables lose some clones; where checked, under half of the loss comes from unresolved V genes, and the rest has no known cause. The sample profile shows approximately 94,000 clones; roughly 90% of them were found once. The biggest ten clones account for about 3.4% of the sample. This specimen was CD4+ or CD8+ T cells sorted from blood, taken in a trial of the OX40 agonist ivuxolimab. The receptors derive from an adult with an advanced solid tumor such as melanoma, head and neck, liver or kidney cancer.

J is TRBJ1-2 and V is TRBV19, with 7 bases lining up with TRBD1. Trimming cost V 7 bases and J 4 bases; bases outside gene matches: 6. CDR3 size: 13 residues. CDR1 is LNHDA, CDR2 SQIVND, per germline (reference sequence). The CDR3 bases are TGTGCCAGTACCTTGGGGACAGCCTATGGCTACACCTTC. Residues: CASTLGTAYGYTF.

The chain recombines TRBV21-1 with TRBJ1-5. TRBV21-1 represents a pseudogene. The CDR3 extends over 11 amino acids. In DNA form, the CDR3 reads TGTGCCAGCAGCAAAGGGGGGACTCAGCATTTT. Protein product: CASSKGGTQHF.

V is TRBV6-6 and J is TRBJ2-7; D possibly corresponds to TRBD2 (6 bases). CDR1 and CDR2 from the germline V gene are MNHNY and SVGAGI (reference sequence). The V end lost 6 bases, the J end lost 2 bases, and 20 bases lay between the germline ends. This CDR3 has 16 amino acids. CDR3 in amino acids: CASSPPGVSGTYEQYF. In DNA form, the CDR3 reads TGTGCCAGCAGCCCCCCAGGTGTTAGCGGTACCTACGAGCAGTACTTC.

This chain connects TRBV9 to TRBJ1-1; maybe TRBD1 (6 bases). V was cut by 0 bases and J by 5 bases, with 14 bases left in between. Germline CDR1 and CDR2: SGDLS and YYNGEE. There are 15 residues in the CDR3. The CDR3 DNA follows: TGTGCCAGCAGCGTAGACAGGGCAGGGTTAACTGAAGCTTTCTTT. Its protein is CASSVDRAGLTEAFF. The full variable domain, with the rest looked up from reference TRBV9 and TRBJ1-1, is DSGVTQTPKHLITATGQRVTLRCSPRSGDLSVYWYQQSLDQGLQFLIQYYNGEERAKGNILERFSAQQFPDLHSELNLSSLELGDSALYFCASSVDRAGLTEAFFGQGTRLTVV.

This sequence joins TRBV9 and TRBJ1-3; 7 bases map to TRBD1. Per germline, CDR1 SGDLS and CDR2 YYNGEE. CDR3 length: 16 amino acids. The ends lost 3 bases at V and 0 bases at J; junction bases unmatched: 6. In nucleotides, the CDR3 is TGTGCCAGCAGCGCACAGGGGCCCATCTCTGGAAACACCATATATTTT. Translated, it gives CASSAQGPISGNTIYF.